This TCR beta chain originates from a study of T cell changes during pregnancy in multiple sclerosis. The method was immunoSEQ multiplex PCR; TCRdb's version includes in-frame clones alone and lacks a portion of them. The sample contains roughly 90,000 clones, around 93% of which appear only once. The CDR3 runs to 15 residues. Trimming cost V 5 bases and J 4 bases, with 15 bases left between them. CDR1 is LNHDA, CDR2 SQIVND, per germline (reference sequence). Sequenced material: peripheral blood, taken in the first trimester of pregnancy. The chain recombines TRBV19 with TRBJ2-1; possibly TRBD2 for D (6 bases). This clonotype was obtained from a female donor with multiple sclerosis, enrolled in a pregnancy study. CDR3 region: CASSSLSGEYNEQFF. Written as DNA, the CDR3 is TGTGCCAGTAGTTCTCTTAGCGGAGAGTACAATGAGCAGTTCTTC.